Reported below is one T cell receptor (beta chain). This clone was recorded a few times. What antigen it recognizes has not been identified. Within one base of it there is no much larger clone, and no base qualities were kept. Donors formed part of the validation cohort, which comprised 95 to 150 subjects and was distinct from the first cohort of several hundred subjects. This entry is derived from a study of cytomegalovirus exposure and HLA in healthy donors (TCRdb year 2017). Some background on the complete study: According to a later analysis, one platform produced both the roughly 110 validation repertoires and the roughly 660 repertoires of the first cohort. The study was designed to test whether signatures of past pathogen exposure could be identified by cataloging public T cell receptors. In addition to the first cohort of 650 to 750 subjects, a separate validation cohort of 120 different subjects was used. To predict cytomegalovirus infection status, the study brought together high-throughput TCR immunosequencing, statistical association of individual TCRs with disease status, and machine learning.

V and J lose 2 bases and 8 bases, and a span of 9 bases separates them. Sequences MNHEY (CDR1) and SMNVEV (CDR2) are obtained from the germline V gene (reference sequence). Measured from the cysteine to the phenylalanine, the CDR3 is 13 residues long. CDR3 DNA only is kept here, 39 bases in frame from base 1. The library came from the immunoSEQ multiplex PCR assay. The authors' pipeline ran thus. A statistical classification framework was built for diagnosing cytomegalovirus status from the catalog of TCR beta chain sequences. Here the immuneACCESS table is served through TCRdb, limited to in-frame sequences with V and J called. Missing clones are a known gap in these copies; in checked studies unresolved V genes cover under half, and the rest lacks a known reason. The V and J calls and clone size come from that table; D and trimming were worked out from the DNA. This sample has about 240,000 clones in its table, and roughly 89% of those were observed once. Roughly 2.5% of the sample belongs to the ten largest clones.

Broad study findings and their caveats: Most TCR sequences were seen in very few donors, while some public TCRs were found in many individuals. The authors suggested that the approach could potentially be generalized to other disease states and immunological phenotypes. In a later analysis, TCRs clustered in the first cohort were found to also tend to co-occur in the roughly 120 validation repertoires, with approximately 95% of cluster scores above 0. The validation cohort had no HLA typing available for a later analysis, so co-occurrence within that cohort was assessed over all 120 or so repertoires. The study listed 150 to 200 TCR beta chains as associated with cytomegalovirus. Three of the identified cytomegalovirus-associated TCR beta chains were confirmed in vitro to be specific for cytomegalovirus antigens. In both the original and validation cohorts, the classifier was reported to diagnose cytomegalovirus status with high specificity and sensitivity.

The rearranged segments are TRBV27 and TRBJ1-4, with TRBD1 tentatively as D gene (5 bases match). Specimen: PBMCs. This receptor was identified in a man younger than 35 in good health and CMV-seronegative. CDR3 region: CASSLGGKEKLFF. The nucleotide sequence is TGTGCCAGCAGTTTAGGGGGGAAGGAAAAACTGTTTTTT. With all but the CDR3 taken from the reference TRBV27 and TRBJ1-4 genes, the full variable domain is: EAQVTQNPRYLITVTGKKLTVTCSQNMNHEYMSWYRQDPGLGLRQIYYSMNVEVTDKGDVPEGYKVSRKEKRNFPLILESPSPNQTSLYFCASSLGGKEKLFFGSGTQLSVL.